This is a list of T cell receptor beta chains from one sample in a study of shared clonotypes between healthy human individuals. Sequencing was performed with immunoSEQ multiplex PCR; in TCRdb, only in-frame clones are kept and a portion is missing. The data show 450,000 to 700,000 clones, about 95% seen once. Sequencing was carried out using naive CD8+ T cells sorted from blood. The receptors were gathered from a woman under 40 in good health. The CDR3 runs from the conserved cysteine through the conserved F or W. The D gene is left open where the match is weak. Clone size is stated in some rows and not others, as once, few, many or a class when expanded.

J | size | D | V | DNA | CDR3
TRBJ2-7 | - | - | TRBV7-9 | TGTGCCAGCAGCTCCTTGACAGGGGAGGGTGGTTACGAGCAGTACTTC | CASSSLTGEGGYEQYF
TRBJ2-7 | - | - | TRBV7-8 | TGTGCCAGCAGCTTAGGCACAGGTTCCTACGAGCAGTACTTC | CASSLGTGSYEQYF
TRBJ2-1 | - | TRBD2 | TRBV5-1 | TGCGCCAGCAGCCAGGGACTAGCGGGAGGGATATCCTACAATGAGCAGTTCTTC | CASSQGLAGGISYNEQFF
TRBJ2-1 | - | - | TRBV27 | TGTGCCAGCAGTCCCAATGGGAGGCCGCAAGCATTCAATGAGCAGTTCTTC | CASSPNGRPQAFNEQFF
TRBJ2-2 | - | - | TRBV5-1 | TGCGCCAGCAGTCCAGAGGCCCTAGGAACCGGGGAGCTGTTTTTT | CASSPEALGTGELFF
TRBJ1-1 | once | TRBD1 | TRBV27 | TGTGCCAGCAGTTTCGGCAGGGGGCTAACTGAAGCTTTCTTT | CASSFGRGLTEAFF
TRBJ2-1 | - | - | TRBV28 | TGTGCCAGCAGTTTGAATGAGCAGTTCTTC | CASSLNEQFF
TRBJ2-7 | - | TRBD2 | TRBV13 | TGTGCCAGCAGCCCCCGACTAGCGGGGCACTACGAGCAGTACTTC | CASSPRLAGHYEQYF
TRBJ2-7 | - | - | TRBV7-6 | TGTGCCAGCAGCTTAGGAGGGGAGTACGAGCAGTACTTC | CASSLGGEYEQYF
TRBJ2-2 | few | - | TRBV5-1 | TGCGCCAGCAGCTTCCTCACCGGGGAGCTGTTTTTT | CASSFLTGELFF
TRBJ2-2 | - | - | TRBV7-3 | TGTGCCAGCAGCTCAACAGGGTACACCGGGGAGCTGTTTTTT | CASSSTGYTGELFF
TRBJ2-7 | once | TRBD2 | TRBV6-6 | TGTGCCAGCAGTTTTGGGACTAGCGGGTACGAGCAGTACTTC | CASSFGTSGYEQYF
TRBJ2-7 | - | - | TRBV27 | TGTGCCAGCAGCGTCGACCTTACGAGCTCCTACGAGCAGTACTTC | CASSVDLTSSYEQYF
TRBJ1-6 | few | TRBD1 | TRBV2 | TGTGCCAGCAAAGGGGGACAGGGGGAAAATTCACCCCTCCACTTT | CASKGGQGENSPLHF
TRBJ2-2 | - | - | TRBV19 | TGTGCCAGTAGTATAAAAGTGCACACCGGGGAGCTGTTTTTT | CASSIKVHTGELFF
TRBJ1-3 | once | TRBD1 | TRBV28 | TGTGCCAGCAGTTTAATGGACAGGGGGGAAGGCACTGGAAACACCATATATTTT | CASSLMDRGEGTGNTIYF
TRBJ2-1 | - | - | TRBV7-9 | TGTGCCAGCAGCTTAGTAAAATACGGGACTCCCAATGAGCAGTTCTTC | CASSLVKYGTPNEQFF
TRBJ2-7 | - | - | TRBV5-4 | TGTGCCAGCAGCCCCGCTGGGATGTTACGCGACGAGCAGTACTTC | CASSPAGMLRDEQYF
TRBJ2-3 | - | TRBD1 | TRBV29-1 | TGCAGCGTTAGATTGCCGGGACAGGACACAGATACGCAGTATTTT | CSVRLPGQDTDTQYF
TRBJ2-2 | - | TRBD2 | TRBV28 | TGTGCCAGCAGTAGGACGCTAGCGGGGGACACCGGGGAGCTGTTTTTT | CASSRTLAGDTGELFF
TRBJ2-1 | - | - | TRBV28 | TGTGCCAGCAGAAACGACCCTGGCGGGATTCTCTACAATGAGCAGTTCTTC | CASRNDPGGILYNEQFF
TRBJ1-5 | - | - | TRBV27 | TGTGCCAGCAGTTTAAGGGCCAGCAATCAGCCCCAGCATTTT | CASSLRASNQPQHF
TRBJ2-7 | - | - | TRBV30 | TGTGCCTGGAGTGACAGTTCCTACGAGCAGTACTTC | CAWSDSSYEQYF
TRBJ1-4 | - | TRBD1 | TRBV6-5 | TGTGCCAGCAGCCCGGGACAGGGTGTTGAAAAACTGTTTTTT | CASSPGQGVEKLFF
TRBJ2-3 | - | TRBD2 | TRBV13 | TGTGCCAGCAGCTCCGGACTAGCGGGAGGGCTTGGCACAGATACGCAGTATTTT | CASSSGLAGGLGTDTQYF
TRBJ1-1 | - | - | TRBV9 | TGTGCCACGTCGAAGGGGAACTCGGGGAACACTGAAGCTTTCTTT | CATSKGNSGNTEAFF